This entry lists 27 T cell receptor beta chains sequenced from one sample in a study of somatic mutations in cytotoxic T cells in rheumatoid arthritis. Only in-frame clones appear in the TCRdb table, and some are missing; sequencing was by immunoSEQ multiplex PCR. The table shows over 7,000 clones, with approximately 75% occurring only once. The sample comprised CD8+ T cells sorted from blood. These TCRs come from an adult with rheumatoid arthritis.

This clone appeared once. The chain links TRBV27 to TRBJ2-1; the D is unclear. CDR3 length equals 14 residues. Trimming shortened V by 5 bases and J by 10 bases, and 18 bases separated the two germline ends. Germline V gene data show CDR1 as MNHEY and CDR2 as SMNVEV (reference sequence). The CDR3 nucleotides are TGTGCCAGCAGTCCCAACTCCGGAGCAGGCGAGCAGTTCTTC. As protein: CASSPNSGAGEQFF.

The chain combines TRBV13 with TRBJ2-5; D possibly corresponds to TRBD2 (6 bases). The tail of the sequence fits TRBJ2-7 better, so the J call may be wrong. The CDR3 is made up of 15 amino acids. Germline-derived CDR1 and CDR2 are PRHDT and FYEKMQ (reference sequence). The CDR3 region has the DNA TGTGCCAGCAGCTTAGAAGGAGGGCCGGGATACGAGCAGTACTTC. This codes for CASSLEGGPGYEQYF.

The CDR3 is CASSSRGGYTF. DNA for the CDR3: TGTGCCAGCAGCTCCAGGGGGGGCTACACCTTC. The chain has TRBV9 and TRBJ1-2; 7 bases fit TRBD1. This CDR3 is 11 amino acids long. V was clipped by 4 bases and J by 8 bases; unmatched bases: 2. The germline gives CDR1 SGDLS, CDR2 YYNGEE.

The genes are TRBV7-9 and TRBJ2-5; TRBD2 aligns across 10 bases. Per the germline V gene, CDR1 is SEHNR and CDR2 is FQNEAQ (reference sequence). This CDR3 has 17 residues. With V trimmed by 3 bases and J by 2 bases, 9 bases remained unmatched. CDR3: CASSLWSGGAIQETQYF. CDR3 nucleotides: TGTGCCAGCAGCTTGTGGAGCGGGGGGGCCATTCAAGAGACCCAGTACTTC. Using reference TRBV7-9 and TRBJ2-5 for the parts outside the CDR3, the full variable domain is DTGVSQNPRHKITKRGQNVTFRCDPISEHNRLYWYRQTLGQGPEFLTYFQNEAQLEKSRLLSDRFSAERPKGSFSTLEIQRTEQGDSAMYLCASSLWSGGAIQETQYFGPGTRLLVL.

This chain connects TRBV6-6 to TRBJ1-5; no clear D. Germline V gene sequence: CDR1 MNHNY, CDR2 SVGAGI (reference sequence). The CDR3 sequence is 13 residues long. The ends were cut back, 6 bases at V and 4 bases at J, with 10 bases in the middle. CDR3 in DNA: TGTGCCAGCAGACCATTAAGTAATCAGCCCCAGCATTTT. It specifies CASRPLSNQPQHF.

The chain has TRBV7-9 and TRBJ1-2; tentatively, D is TRBD1 (6 bases). Between the trimmed V and J ends, which lost 3 bases and 6 bases, there was a span of 8 bases. The length of the CDR3 is 12 residues. Germline loops: CDR1 SEHNR, CDR2 FQNEAQ (reference sequence). The DNA of the CDR3 is TGTGCCAGCAGCTTGAGGGGGGATGGCTACACCTTC. It codes for CASSLRGDGYTF. Using reference TRBV7-9 and TRBJ1-2 for the parts outside the CDR3, the full variable domain is DTGVSQNPRHKITKRGQNVTFRCDPISEHNRLYWYRQTLGQGPEFLTYFQNEAQLEKSRLLSDRFSAERPKGSFSTLEIQRTEQGDSAMYLCASSLRGDGYTFGSGTRLTVV.

The genes are TRBV19 and TRBJ1-2; the D is unclear. V was clipped by 5 bases and J by 5 bases, with 12 bases between them. In germline, CDR1 is LNHDA, CDR2 SQIVND (reference sequence). This CDR3 is 13 amino acids long. The CDR3 coding sequence is TGTGCCAGTAGTCCCCGGGCTGATTATGGCTACACCTTC. Its protein is CASSPRADYGYTF.

The chain employs TRBV7-3 and TRBJ2-1, with 16 bases aligning to TRBD2. J gave up 7 bases and V 5 bases, and 8 bases lay outside the gene matches. CDR1 is SGHTA and CDR2 is FQGTGA in the germline V gene. The CDR3 loop spans 17 amino acids. The CDR3 sequence: CASSAGTSGRAGNEQFF. The DNA for the CDR3 is TGTGCCAGCAGCGCTGGGACTAGCGGGAGGGCGGGGAATGAGCAGTTCTTC.

V is TRBV27 and J is TRBJ2-1; 10 nucleotides agree with TRBD1. This CDR3 is built from 16 residues. Trimming cost V 2 bases and J 4 bases; bases outside gene matches: 5. Germline-derived CDR1 and CDR2 are MNHEY and SMNVEV (reference sequence). The DNA for the CDR3 is TGTGCCAGCAGTTTAGGACTGGGACAGGGGTACAATGAGCAGTTCTTC. The encoded protein is CASSLGLGQGYNEQFF.

V usage is TRBV28 and J usage is TRBJ2-1; D is unresolved. With 7 bases removed from V and 0 bases from J, the gap between germline ends came to 22 bases. The CDR3 spans 18 residues. Germline loops: CDR1 MDHEN, CDR2 SYDVKM. The CDR3 nucleotides are TGTGCCAGCACCCCAGCTCTGGCTGACATATACTCCTACAATGAGCAGTTCTTC. It codes for CASTPALADIYSYNEQFF.

The chain couples TRBV19 to TRBJ1-5; unclear D gene. V lost 5 bases, J lost 0 bases, and 14 bases lay in between. CDR1 is LNHDA and CDR2 is SQIVND in the germline V gene (reference sequence). The CDR3 has 16 residues. The CDR3 bases are TGTGCCAGTAGTCATTCCCCGGCCACTAGCAATCAGCCCCAGCATTTT. Protein: CASSHSPATSNQPQHF.

This rearrangement joins TRBV27 to TRBJ2-1; D could derive from TRBD1 or TRBD2 (6 bases each). CDR1 is MNHEY and CDR2 is SMNVEV in the germline V gene (reference sequence). Between the trimmed V and J ends, which lost 6 bases and 5 bases, there was a span of 26 bases. The CDR3 covers 18 residues. CDR3 sequence: CASSLKGGWGSGNNEQFF. CDR3 DNA: TGTGCCAGCAGCCTAAAGGGGGGCTGGGGATCGGGGAACAATGAGCAGTTCTTC.

This clone was detected only a few times. The chain employs TRBV11-3 and TRBJ2-3; D gene unclear. CDR3 length equals 13 residues. Germline V CDR1 and CDR2: SGHNT, YENEEA. The V end was cut by 3 bases, the J end by 4 bases, with 8 bases between. The CDR3 loop reads CASSFPGSDTQYF. CDR3 sequence (DNA): TGTGCCAGCAGCTTTCCGGGCTCAGATACGCAGTATTTT.

The chain employs TRBV2 and TRBJ1-1; no clear D gene. V dropped 8 bases and J dropped 5 bases, with 15 bases sitting between them. Per the germline V gene, CDR1 is SNHLY and CDR2 is FYNNEI. CDR3 length equals 13 residues. Here the CDR3 reads CASLAEAGTEAFF. In nucleotides, the CDR3 is TGTGCCAGCCTTGCGGAGGCCGGTACTGAAGCTTTCTTT.

The chain is built from TRBV15 and TRBJ2-5, with D uncertain. Germline V lookup: CDR1 LNHNV, CDR2 YYDKDF (reference sequence). The CDR3 runs to 13 residues. Trimming took 4 bases from V and 5 from J, leaving 11 bases between them. This CDR3 reads CATSKTRMETQYF. The CDR3 DNA follows: TGTGCCACCAGCAAGACAAGGATGGAGACCCAGTACTTC.

V and J are TRBV30 and TRBJ2-3; 8 bases align to TRBD2. CDR3 length: 16 residues. Looked up from germline, CDR1 is GTSNPN and CDR2 is SVGIG (reference sequence). V shed 0 bases and J 3 bases; nucleotides not matched to a gene: 8. This CDR3 reads CAWSVGTRPYTDTQYF. The CDR3 coding sequence is TGTGCCTGGAGTGTTGGGACTAGGCCCTATACAGATACGCAGTATTTT.

This sequence joins TRBV11-3 and TRBJ2-1, with 12 bases identical to TRBD2. The CDR3 loop spans 17 amino acids. Looked up from germline, CDR1 is SGHNT and CDR2 is YENEEA. J was trimmed by 4 bases and V by 5 bases; bases with no gene match: 9. Here the CDR3 DNA reads TGTGCCAGCAGCGCCCGACTAGCGGGAGACATGTACAATGAGCAGTTCTTC. Protein sequence: CASSARLAGDMYNEQFF.

The chain's CDR3 is CASSLSGTGELFF. The CDR3 DNA is TGTGCCAGCAGCCTCTCAGGGACCGGGGAGCTGTTTTTT. This chain links TRBV7-9 with TRBJ2-2, with D tentatively TRBD1 (5 bases). CDR3 length equals 13 residues. Deletions cut 5 bases from V and 5 bases from J, with 9 bases between. Germline lookup yields CDR1 SEHNR and CDR2 FQNEAQ (reference sequence).

The genes are TRBV7-9 and TRBJ2-3; D is undetermined. Germline V gene lookup returns CDR1 SEHNR and CDR2 FQNEAQ (reference sequence). The V end was cut by 5 bases, the J end by 4 bases, with 7 bases between. The CDR3 covers 12 residues. The CDR3 coding sequence is TGTGCCAGCAGCCACGGCGCAGATACGCAGTATTTT. Amino acids: CASSHGADTQYF.

The J gene is TRBJ2-6, the V gene TRBV11-2, with D maybe TRBD1 (6 bases). Trimming pared 2 bases from V and 1 base from J, leaving 9 bases between. Germline CDR1 reads SGHAT; CDR2 reads FQNNGV. CDR3 length: 16 amino acids. CDR3: CASSLQGYSGANVLTF. CDR3 sequence (DNA): TGTGCCAGCAGCTTACAGGGGTATTCTGGGGCCAACGTCCTGACTTTC. The full variable domain, in which reference TRBV11-2 and TRBJ2-6 provide the parts outside the CDR3, is EAGVAQSPRYKIIEKRQSVAFWCNPISGHATLYWYQQILGQGPKLLIQFQNNGVVDDSQLPKDRFSAERLKGVDSTLKIQPAKLEDSAVYLCASSLQGYSGANVLTFGAGSRLTVL.

The J gene is TRBJ2-3, the V gene TRBV7-9; unclear D gene. The CDR3 is made up of 16 amino acids. Per the germline V gene, CDR1 is SEHNR and CDR2 is FQNEAQ (reference sequence). The V and J ends lost 1 base and 6 bases respectively, with 17 bases between them. The CDR3 DNA sequence: TGTGCCAGCAGCTTAGGTGACTTCATGGAACGGGATACGCAGTATTTT. Translation: CASSLGDFMERDTQYF.

The chain combines TRBV11-2 with TRBJ2-3; 7 bases match TRBD2. Germline trimming cut 1 base from V and 3 bases from J; bases unmatched to any gene: 16. Germline V lookup: CDR1 SGHAT, CDR2 FQNNGV. CDR3 size: 19 residues. CDR3 coding DNA: TGTGCCAGCAGCTTAGGGGAGGCCGGGACTATAAGGGATACAGATACGCAGTATTTT. It translates to CASSLGEAGTIRDTDTQYF.

The chain is built from TRBV20-1 and TRBJ2-7; D may be TRBD1 (6 bases). There are 11 residues in the CDR3. The ends were cut back, 3 bases at V and 11 bases at J, with 14 bases in the middle. The germline CDR1 and CDR2 sequences are DFQATT and SNEGSKA (reference sequence). The CDR3 is CSARAGTSKYF. The CDR3 bases are TGCAGTGCTAGGGCCGGGACATCCAAGTACTTC.

This sequence joins TRBV5-1 and TRBJ1-1; D uncertain. The CDR3 is 15 amino acids. V was cut by 0 bases and J by 4 bases, with 13 bases left in between. Germline V CDR1 and CDR2: SGHRS, YFSETQ. This CDR3 reads CASSLGPTVGTEAFF. The CDR3 nucleotides read TGCGCCAGCAGCTTGGGGCCAACAGTTGGCACTGAAGCTTTCTTT.

V and J are TRBV5-6 and TRBJ2-1; D uncertain. This CDR3 has 12 amino acids. Germline V CDR1 and CDR2: SGHDT, YYEEEE. V was trimmed by 10 bases and J by 7 bases, leaving 15 bases between them. This CDR3 is CAASELGNEQFF. CDR3 bases: TGTGCCGCCAGCGAATTGGGGAATGAGCAGTTCTTC.

This clone is medium-sized within its sample. This sequence joins TRBV7-2 and TRBJ1-1; D gene unclear. Germline CDR1 is SGHTA and CDR2 is FQGNSA. Trimming cost V 2 bases and J 1 base, with 8 bases left between them. The CDR3 is 14 amino acids. The CDR3 region is CASSLYPGNTEAFF. DNA of the CDR3: TGTGCCAGCAGCTTATATCCCGGGAACACTGAAGCTTTCTTT.

J is TRBJ1-6 and V is TRBV6-5; no definite D call. CDR3 length: 13 amino acids. The V and J ends lost 5 bases and 7 bases respectively, with 9 bases between them. The germline V gene encodes CDR1 MNHEY and CDR2 SVGAGI. The CDR3 DNA sequence: TGTGCCAGCAGTCCCAGTACAAATTCACCCCTCCACTTT. Encoded protein: CASSPSTNSPLHF.